This T cell receptor beta chain was obtained from a study of T cell responses to AZD1222 COVID-19 vaccine. Study observations and caveats: Two doses of AZD1222 preceded a rise in Spike-specific TCR breadth and depth. Reportedly, nearly half of unique spike TCRs recognized epitopes outside B.1.351/B.1.1.7 mutations. Baseline serostatus was positive in only 5 to 7 AZD1222 recipients.

The assay was immunoSEQ multiplex PCR, and TCRdb's table has in-frame clones only and misses some. The table shows 100,000 to 150,000 clones, with about 90% occurring only once. The germline gives CDR1 SEHNR, CDR2 FQNEAQ (reference sequence). The CDR3 sequence is 14 residues long. The ends lost 6 bases at V and 3 bases at J; junction bases unmatched: 5. Concerning this clone itself: The antigen remains undetermined.

This specimen was peripheral blood, taken on day 0 of MenACWY control vaccination. The origin of this receptor is an adult in good health. The V and J genes are TRBV7-9 and TRBJ2-7; 10 positions agree with TRBD2. The chain's CDR3 is CASSRTSGVYEQYF. DNA of the CDR3: TGTGCCAGCAGTCGGACTAGCGGAGTCTACGAGCAGTACTTC. Full variable domain (missing parts from reference TRBV7-9 and TRBJ2-7): DTGVSQNPRHKITKRGQNVTFRCDPISEHNRLYWYRQTLGQGPEFLTYFQNEAQLEKSRLLSDRFSAERPKGSFSTLEIQRTEQGDSAMYLCASSRTSGVYEQYFGPGTRLTVT.